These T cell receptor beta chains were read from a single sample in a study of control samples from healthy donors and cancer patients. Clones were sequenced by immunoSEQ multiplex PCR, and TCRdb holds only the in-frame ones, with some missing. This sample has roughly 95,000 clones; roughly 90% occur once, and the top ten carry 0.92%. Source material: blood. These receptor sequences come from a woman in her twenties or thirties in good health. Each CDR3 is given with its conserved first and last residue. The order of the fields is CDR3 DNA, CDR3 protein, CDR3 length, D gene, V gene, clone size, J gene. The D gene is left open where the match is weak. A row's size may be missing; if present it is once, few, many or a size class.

DNA: TGTGCCAGCTCACCCTCCAGAAGCACTGAAGCTTTCTTT
CDR3: CASSPSRSTEAFF
length: 13
D: NA
V: TRBV18
size: NA
J: TRBJ1-1

DNA: TGTGCCACCAGCAGACACGGCACGGGAAAAGCTTTCTTT
CDR3: CATSRHGTGKAFF
length: 13
D: NA
V: TRBV15
size: once
J: TRBJ1-1

DNA: TGCGCCAGCAGTGTTGGAGTAATGAACACTGAAGCTTTCTTT
CDR3: CASSVGVMNTEAFF
length: 14
D: NA
V: TRBV10-2
size: NA
J: TRBJ1-1

DNA: TGTGCCAGCAGTGGACAGGTAGCCGTGGAAAAACTGTTTTTT
CDR3: CASSGQVAVEKLFF
length: 14
D: NA
V: TRBV2
size: NA
J: TRBJ1-4

DNA: TGCGCCAGCAGCTTTTCTAGCGGGACCTCCTACGAGCAGTACTTC
CDR3: CASSFSSGTSYEQYF
length: 15
D: TRBD2
V: TRBV5-1
size: NA
J: TRBJ2-7

DNA: TGTGCCAGCAGCGGCACAGGGTCTTTAAGGGAGGAGCAGTTCTTC
CDR3: CASSGTGSLREEQFF
length: 15
D: NA
V: TRBV3-1/TRBV3-2
size: NA
J: TRBJ2-1

DNA: TGCAGCGCGGGGGAGGGAACCTGGGAGACCCAGTACTTC
CDR3: CSAGEGTWETQYF
length: 13
D: TRBD2
V: TRBV29-1
size: NA
J: TRBJ2-5

DNA: TGTGCCAGCAGCCCCCAAAGGTACATGAGGAGCGGGAGGGTCCACAATGAGCAGTTCTTC
CDR3: CASSPQRYMRSGRVHNEQFF
length: 20
D: NA
V: TRBV12-1
size: NA
J: TRBJ2-1

DNA: TGTGCCAGCAGAAGTAAGGTGAGCAATCAGCCCCAGCATTTT
CDR3: CASRSKVSNQPQHF
length: 14
D: NA
V: TRBV6-5
size: NA
J: TRBJ1-5

DNA: TGTGCCCTAAAGGGTATAGCGGGAGGGAATGAGCAGTTCTTC
CDR3: CALKGIAGGNEQFF
length: 14
D: TRBD2
V: TRBV2
size: NA
J: TRBJ2-1

DNA: TGTGCCAGCAGCTCCCGGACAGGGGGGTACGAGCAGTACTTC
CDR3: CASSSRTGGYEQYF
length: 14
D: TRBD1
V: TRBV13
size: NA
J: TRBJ2-7

DNA: TGTGCCTGGAGATTCGCGGCTTCTGGAAACACCATATATTTT
CDR3: CAWRFAASGNTIYF
length: 14
D: NA
V: TRBV30
size: NA
J: TRBJ1-3

DNA: TGCGCCAGCAGCCTGGGACTAGCGGGATCCTCCTACGAGCAGTACTTC
CDR3: CASSLGLAGSSYEQYF
length: 16
D: TRBD2
V: TRBV4-1
size: NA
J: TRBJ2-7

DNA: TGTGCCACTACGGACAGGGGGATCCACAATGAGCAGTTCTTC
CDR3: CATTDRGIHNEQFF
length: 14
D: TRBD1
V: TRBV15
size: NA
J: TRBJ2-1

DNA: TGTGCCACCTTTCACCCGGCAGGGAAGGCTAACTATGGCTACACCTTC
CDR3: CATFHPAGKANYGYTF
length: 16
D: NA
V: TRBV19
size: NA
J: TRBJ1-2

DNA: TGTGCCAGCAGTTCCCTGATGGGACACCTGTCCACAGATACGCAGTATTTT
CDR3: CASSSLMGHLSTDTQYF
length: 17
D: NA
V: TRBV7-8
size: NA
J: TRBJ2-3

DNA: TGTGCCAGCAGTGAAGGCGGGGGGCTGCGTGAAAAACTGTTTTTT
CDR3: CASSEGGGLREKLFF
length: 15
D: NA
V: TRBV2
size: NA
J: TRBJ1-4

DNA: TGTGCCAGCAGCGTAGGGGCGGGTGACACGACCCAGTACTTC
CDR3: CASSVGAGDTTQYF
length: 14
D: NA
V: TRBV9
size: NA
J: TRBJ2-5

DNA: TGTGCCAGCAGAGCCGGGACTGAAGGAGAAAAACTGTTTTTT
CDR3: CASRAGTEGEKLFF
length: 14
D: NA
V: TRBV2
size: NA
J: TRBJ1-4

DNA: TGCAGCCTATTGGCGGGTGGGGCCTCGGGTGAGCAGTACTTC
CDR3: CSLLAGGASGEQYF
length: 14
D: NA
V: TRBV29-1
size: NA
J: TRBJ2-7